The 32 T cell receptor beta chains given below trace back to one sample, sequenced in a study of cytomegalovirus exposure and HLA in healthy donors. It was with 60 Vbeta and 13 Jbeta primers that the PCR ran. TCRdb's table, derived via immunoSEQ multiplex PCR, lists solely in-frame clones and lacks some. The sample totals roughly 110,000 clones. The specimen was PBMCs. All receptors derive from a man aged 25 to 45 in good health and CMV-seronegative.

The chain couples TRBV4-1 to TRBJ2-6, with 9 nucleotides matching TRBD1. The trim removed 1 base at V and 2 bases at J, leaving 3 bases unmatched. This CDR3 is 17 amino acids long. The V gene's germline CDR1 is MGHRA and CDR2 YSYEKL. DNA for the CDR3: TGCGCCAGCAGCCAAGGGACAGGGGCGCCTGGGGCCAACGTCCTGACTTTC. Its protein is CASSQGTGAPGANVLTF.

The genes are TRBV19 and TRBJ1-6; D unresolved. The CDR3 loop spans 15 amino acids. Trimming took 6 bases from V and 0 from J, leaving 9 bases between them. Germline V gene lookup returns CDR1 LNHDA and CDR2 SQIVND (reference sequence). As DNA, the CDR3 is TGTGCCAGTAGGGGAGGATTCTCCTATAATTCACCCCTCCACTTT. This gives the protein CASRGGFSYNSPLHF.

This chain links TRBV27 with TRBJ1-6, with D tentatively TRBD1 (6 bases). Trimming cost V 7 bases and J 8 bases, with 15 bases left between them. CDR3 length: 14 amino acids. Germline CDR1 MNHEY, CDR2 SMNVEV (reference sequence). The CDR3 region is CASTSGRGYSPLHF. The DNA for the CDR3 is TGTGCCAGCACCAGTGGCAGGGGATATTCACCCCTCCACTTT.

The CDR3 sequence: CASSRTIGTEAFF. CDR3 in DNA: TGTGCCAGCAGCCGTACTATTGGCACTGAAGCTTTCTTT. The chain combines TRBV9 with TRBJ1-1; D is undetermined. The CDR3 covers 13 residues. Trimming removed 4 bases at V and 4 bases at J, with 11 bases between. Germline loops: CDR1 SGDLS, CDR2 YYNGEE.

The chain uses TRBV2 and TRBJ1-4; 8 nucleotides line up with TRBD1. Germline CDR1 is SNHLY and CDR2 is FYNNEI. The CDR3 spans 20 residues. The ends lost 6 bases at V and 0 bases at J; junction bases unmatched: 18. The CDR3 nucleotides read TGTGCCAGCAGCGACCACCCGGCGAGGACAGGGCTTGCAACTAATGAAAAACTGTTTTTT. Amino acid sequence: CASSDHPARTGLATNEKLFF.

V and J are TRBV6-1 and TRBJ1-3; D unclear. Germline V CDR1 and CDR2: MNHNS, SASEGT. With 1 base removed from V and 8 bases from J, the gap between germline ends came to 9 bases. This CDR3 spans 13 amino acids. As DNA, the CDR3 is TGTGCCAGCAGTGAAGATACAGAAGACACCATATATTTT. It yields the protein CASSEDTEDTIYF.

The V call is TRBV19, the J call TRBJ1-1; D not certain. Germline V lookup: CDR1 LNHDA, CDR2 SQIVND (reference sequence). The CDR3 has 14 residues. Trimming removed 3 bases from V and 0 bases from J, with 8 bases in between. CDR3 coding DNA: TGTGCCAGTAGTATCGAAACGGTGAACACTGAAGCTTTCTTT. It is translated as CASSIETVNTEAFF.

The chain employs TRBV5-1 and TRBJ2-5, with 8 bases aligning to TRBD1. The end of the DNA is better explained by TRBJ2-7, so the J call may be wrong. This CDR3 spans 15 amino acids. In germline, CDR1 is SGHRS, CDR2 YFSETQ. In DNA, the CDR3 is TGCGCCAGCAGCTTATCTTTCGGACAGGGAAGCGAGCAGTACTTC. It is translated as CASSLSFGQGSEQYF.

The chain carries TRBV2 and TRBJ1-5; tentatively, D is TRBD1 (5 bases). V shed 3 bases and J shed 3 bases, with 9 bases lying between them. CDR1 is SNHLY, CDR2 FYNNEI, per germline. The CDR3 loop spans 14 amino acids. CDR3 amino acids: CASSDTGYNQPQHF. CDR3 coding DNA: TGTGCCAGCAGTGACACAGGCTACAATCAGCCCCAGCATTTT.

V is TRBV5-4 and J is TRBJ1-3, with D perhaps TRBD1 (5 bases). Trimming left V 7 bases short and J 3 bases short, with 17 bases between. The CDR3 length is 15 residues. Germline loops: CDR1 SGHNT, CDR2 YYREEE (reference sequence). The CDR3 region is CASADTREGGNTIYF. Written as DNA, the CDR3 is TGTGCCAGCGCAGACACCAGGGAGGGTGGAAACACCATATATTTT.

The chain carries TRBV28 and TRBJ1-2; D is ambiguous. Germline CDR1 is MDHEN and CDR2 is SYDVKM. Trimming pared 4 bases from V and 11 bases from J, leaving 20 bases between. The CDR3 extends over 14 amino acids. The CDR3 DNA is TGTGCCAGCAGTTCGCCCGGGTCTTCAAGGCGTTACACCTTC. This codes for CASSSPGSSRRYTF.

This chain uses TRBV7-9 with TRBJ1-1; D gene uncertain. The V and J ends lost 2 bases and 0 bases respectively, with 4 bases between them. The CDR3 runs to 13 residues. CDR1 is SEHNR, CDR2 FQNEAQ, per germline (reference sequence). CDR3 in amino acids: CASSLLMNTEAFF. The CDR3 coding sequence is TGTGCCAGCAGCTTATTAATGAACACTGAAGCTTTCTTT.

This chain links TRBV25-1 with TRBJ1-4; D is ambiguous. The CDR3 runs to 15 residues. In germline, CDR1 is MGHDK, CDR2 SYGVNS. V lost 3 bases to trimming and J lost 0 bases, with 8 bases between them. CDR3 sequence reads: CASSDYGATNEKLFF. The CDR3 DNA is TGTGCCAGCAGTGATTACGGTGCAACTAATGAAAAACTGTTTTTT.

DNA for the CDR3: TGTGCCAGTAGTGCAAGGGGGTCTAGCACAGATACGCAGTATTTT. It translates to CASSARGSSTDTQYF. The V gene is TRBV19, the J gene TRBJ2-3, with TRBD1 as a possible D gene (6 bases). The germline V gene has CDR1 LNHDA and CDR2 SQIVND (reference sequence). This CDR3 is built from 15 residues. V dropped 5 bases and J dropped 0 bases, with 12 bases sitting between them. Looking up the rest from reference TRBV19 and TRBJ2-3 gives the full variable domain: DGGITQSPKYLFRKEGQNVTLSCEQNLNHDAMYWYRQDPGQGLRLIYYSQIVNDFQKGDIAEGYSVSREKKESFPLTVTSAQKNPTAFYLCASSARGSSTDTQYFGPGTRLTVL.

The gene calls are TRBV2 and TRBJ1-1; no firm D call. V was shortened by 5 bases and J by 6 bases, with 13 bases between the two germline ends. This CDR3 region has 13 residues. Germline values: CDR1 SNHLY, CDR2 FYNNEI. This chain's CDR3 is CASSPAGIPEAFF. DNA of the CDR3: TGTGCCAGCAGTCCGGCCGGGATCCCTGAAGCTTTCTTT.

In nucleotides, the CDR3 is TGTGCCAGCAGTGAAAATGGTCGACAGGGGCGCTACGAGCAGTACTTC. It translates to CASSENGRQGRYEQYF. The chain recombines TRBV6-4 with TRBJ2-7; 8 bases are shared with TRBD1. Germline assignment: CDR1 MRHNA and CDR2 SNTAGT. This CDR3 is built from 16 residues. J was trimmed by 3 bases and V by 3 bases; bases with no gene match: 10.

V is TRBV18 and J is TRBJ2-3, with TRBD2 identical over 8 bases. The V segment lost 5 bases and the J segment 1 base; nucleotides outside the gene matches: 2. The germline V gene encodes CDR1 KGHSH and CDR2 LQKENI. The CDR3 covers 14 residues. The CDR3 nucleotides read TGTGCCAGCTCAACACTAGCGGGCACAGATACGCAGTATTTT. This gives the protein CASSTLAGTDTQYF. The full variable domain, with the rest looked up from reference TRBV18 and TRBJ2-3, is NAGVMQNPRHLVRRRGQEARLRCSPMKGHSHVYWYRQLPEEGLKFMVYLQKENIIDESGMPKERFSAEFPKEGPSILRIQQVVRGDSAAYFCASSTLAGTDTQYFGPGTRLTVL.

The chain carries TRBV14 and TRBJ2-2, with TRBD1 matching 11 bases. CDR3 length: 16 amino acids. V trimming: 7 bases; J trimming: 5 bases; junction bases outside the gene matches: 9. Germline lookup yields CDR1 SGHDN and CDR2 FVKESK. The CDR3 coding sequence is TGTGCCAGCACCATCGGACAGGGGGCATATACCGGGGAGCTGTTTTTT. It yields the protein CASTIGQGAYTGELFF.

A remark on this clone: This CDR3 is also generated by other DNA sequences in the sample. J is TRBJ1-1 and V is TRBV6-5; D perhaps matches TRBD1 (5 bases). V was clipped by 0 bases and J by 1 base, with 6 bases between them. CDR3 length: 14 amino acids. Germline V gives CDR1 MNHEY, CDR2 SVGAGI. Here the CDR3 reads CASSYSQGNTEAFF. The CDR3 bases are TGTGCCAGCAGTTACTCCCAGGGGAACACTGAAGCTTTCTTT.

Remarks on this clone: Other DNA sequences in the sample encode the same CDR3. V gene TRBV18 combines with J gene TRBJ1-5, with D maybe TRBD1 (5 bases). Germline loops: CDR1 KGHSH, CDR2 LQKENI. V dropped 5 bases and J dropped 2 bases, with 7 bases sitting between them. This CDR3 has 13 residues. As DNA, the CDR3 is TGTGCCAGCTCAGGGGGGGGCAATCAGCCCCAGCATTTT. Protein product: CASSGGGNQPQHF. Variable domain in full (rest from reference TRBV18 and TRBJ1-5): NAGVMQNPRHLVRRRGQEARLRCSPMKGHSHVYWYRQLPEEGLKFMVYLQKENIIDESGMPKERFSAEFPKEGPSILRIQQVVRGDSAAYFCASSGGGNQPQHFGDGTRLSIL.

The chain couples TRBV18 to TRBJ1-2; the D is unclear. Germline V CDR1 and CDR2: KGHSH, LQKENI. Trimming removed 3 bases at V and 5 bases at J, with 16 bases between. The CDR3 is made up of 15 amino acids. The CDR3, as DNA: TGTGCCAGCTCACCGCCGACGGAGTATGGGTATGGCTACACCTTC. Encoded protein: CASSPPTEYGYGYTF.

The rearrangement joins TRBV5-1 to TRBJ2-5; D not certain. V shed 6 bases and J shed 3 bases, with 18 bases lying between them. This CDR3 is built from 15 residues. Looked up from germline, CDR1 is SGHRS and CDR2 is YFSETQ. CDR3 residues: CASTLSRSFEETQYF. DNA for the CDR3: TGCGCCAGCACTCTCTCCCGGAGTTTCGAAGAGACCCAGTACTTC.

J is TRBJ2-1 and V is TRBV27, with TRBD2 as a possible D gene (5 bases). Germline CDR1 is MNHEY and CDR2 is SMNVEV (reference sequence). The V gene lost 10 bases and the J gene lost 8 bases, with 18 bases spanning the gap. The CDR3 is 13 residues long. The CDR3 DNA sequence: TGTGCCACCAACGGGGTTAACCCCCATGAGCAGTTCTTC. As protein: CATNGVNPHEQFF.

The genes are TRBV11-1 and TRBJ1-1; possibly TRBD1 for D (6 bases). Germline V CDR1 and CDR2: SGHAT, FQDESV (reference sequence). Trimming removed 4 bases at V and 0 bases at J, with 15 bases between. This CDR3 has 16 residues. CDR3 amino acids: CASSSARPGVNTEAFF. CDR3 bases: TGTGCCAGCAGCTCAGCGAGGCCAGGGGTGAACACTGAAGCTTTCTTT. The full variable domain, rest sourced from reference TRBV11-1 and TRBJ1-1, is EAEVAQSPRYKITEKSQAVAFWCDPISGHATLYWYRQILGQGPELLVQFQDESVVDDSQLPKDRFSAERLKGVDSTLKIQPAELGDSAMYLCASSSARPGVNTEAFFGQGTRLTVV.

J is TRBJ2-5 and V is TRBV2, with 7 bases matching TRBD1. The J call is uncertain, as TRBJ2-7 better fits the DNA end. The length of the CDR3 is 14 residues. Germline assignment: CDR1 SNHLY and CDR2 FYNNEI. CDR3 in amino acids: CASSAQGVSYEQYF. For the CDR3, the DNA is TGTGCCAGCAGTGCTCAGGGGGTCTCCTACGAGCAGTACTTC.

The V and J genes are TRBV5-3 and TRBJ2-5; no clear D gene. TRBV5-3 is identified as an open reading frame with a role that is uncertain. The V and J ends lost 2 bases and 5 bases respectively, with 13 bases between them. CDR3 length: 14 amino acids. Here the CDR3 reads CARSFRRGWETQYF. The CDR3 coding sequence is TGTGCCAGAAGCTTCCGCCGCGGATGGGAGACCCAGTACTTC.

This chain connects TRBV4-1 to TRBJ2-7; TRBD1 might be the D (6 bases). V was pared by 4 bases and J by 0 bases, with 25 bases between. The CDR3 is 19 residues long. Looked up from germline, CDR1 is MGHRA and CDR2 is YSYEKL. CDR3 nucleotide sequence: TGCGCCAGCAGCCCGCTATGGGGATTGGCAGGGGAAGTCTCCTACGAGCAGTACTTC. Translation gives CASSPLWGLAGEVSYEQYF.

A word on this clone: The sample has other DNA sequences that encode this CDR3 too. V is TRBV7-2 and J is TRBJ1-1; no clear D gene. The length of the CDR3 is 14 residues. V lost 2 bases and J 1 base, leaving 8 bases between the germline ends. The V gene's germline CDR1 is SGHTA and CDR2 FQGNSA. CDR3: CASSLLAENTEAFF. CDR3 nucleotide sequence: TGTGCCAGCAGCTTATTAGCCGAGAACACTGAAGCTTTCTTT.

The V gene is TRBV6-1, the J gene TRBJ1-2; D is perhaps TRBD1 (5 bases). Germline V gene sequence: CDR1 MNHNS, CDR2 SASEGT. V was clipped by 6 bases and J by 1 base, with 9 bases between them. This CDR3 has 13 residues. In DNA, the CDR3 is TGTGCCAGCAGGCCGGGGGGTAACTATGGCTACACCTTC. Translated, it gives CASRPGGNYGYTF.

In DNA, the CDR3 is TGTGCCAGCAGCTCTCCCACCCCTGACCGGAGGGAGACCCAGTACTTC. Amino acid sequence: CASSSPTPDRRETQYF. This chain links TRBV5-4 with TRBJ2-5; TRBD2 is a possible D gene (5 bases). Trimming left V 3 bases short and J 5 bases short, with 20 bases between. The germline V gene has CDR1 SGHNT and CDR2 YYREEE (reference sequence). This CDR3 spans 16 amino acids.

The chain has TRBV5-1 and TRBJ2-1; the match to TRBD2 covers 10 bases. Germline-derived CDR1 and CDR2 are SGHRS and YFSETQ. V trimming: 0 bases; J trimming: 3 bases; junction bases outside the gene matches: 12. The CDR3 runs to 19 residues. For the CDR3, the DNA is TGCGCCAGCAGCTTGGCACTAGCGGGGTTCTCGGGGGACTACAATGAGCAGTTCTTC. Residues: CASSLALAGFSGDYNEQFF.

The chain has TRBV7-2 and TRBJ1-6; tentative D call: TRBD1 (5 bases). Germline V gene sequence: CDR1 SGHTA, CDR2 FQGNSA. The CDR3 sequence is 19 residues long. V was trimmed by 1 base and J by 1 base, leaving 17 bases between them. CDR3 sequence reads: CASSLVVVAGVSYNSPLHF. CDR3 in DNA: TGTGCCAGCAGCTTAGTAGTGGTCGCGGGGGTGTCCTATAATTCACCCCTCCACTTT.